Following are 2 T cell receptor beta chains from one sample sequenced in a study of shared clonotypes between healthy human individuals. Data came from immunoSEQ multiplex PCR; TCRdb stores just in-frame clones and leaves some out. The sample has approximately 2,000,000 clones; 85% to 95% are singletons. Sequencing was performed on naive CD4+ T cells from PBMCs. The subset is: CD45RA+ positively selected. These receptors all come from a man younger than 35 in good health. Some clones in this sample may be carry-over from other donors' samples.

The chain carries TRBV10-3 and TRBJ2-1, with D unresolved. CDR3 length: 11 amino acids. The V end was cut by 11 bases, the J end by 5 bases, with 10 bases between. CDR1 is ENHRY, CDR2 SYGVKD, per germline. The DNA for the CDR3 is TGTGCCCACATGGGCCACAATGAGCAGTTCTTC. It yields the protein CAHMGHNEQFF.

The chain joins TRBV28 to TRBJ2-7; 10 nucleotides align to TRBD1. Germline lookup yields CDR1 MDHEN and CDR2 SYDVKM. This CDR3 is built from 14 residues. V gave up 5 bases and J gave up 7 bases; unmatched junction bases: 8. The CDR3: CASSPKDRGGEQYF. CDR3 nucleotides: TGTGCCAGCAGTCCCAAGGACAGGGGGGGTGAGCAGTACTTC.